The rows below give T cell receptor beta chains drawn from one sample of a study of T-cell reconstitution after alpha-beta-depleted transplantation in children. TCRdb used MiXCR to reprocess the PCR reads, holding one entry per CDR3 protein. The sample lists about 830,000 distinct CDR3 sequences, less than 20% occurring once. This material consisted of PBMCs, mostly from graft donor cells, taken 360 days after TCRalphabeta/CD19-depleted stem cell transplant. Source of these receptors: a male patient younger than 18 who had a stem cell transplant for acute lymphoblastic leukemia, so the T cells may come from the graft donor. The CDR3 runs from the conserved cysteine through the conserved F or W. The order of the fields is clone size, J gene, V gene, CDR3 protein. Only part of the rows carry a size: once, few, many, or a class if the clone is expanded.

clone size: few; J gene: TRBJ2-1; V gene: TRBV4-1; CDR3 protein: CASSQNPTGSSYNEQFF
clone size: NA; J gene: TRBJ1-1; V gene: TRBV11-2; CDR3 protein: CASSLPKLGVTEAFF
clone size: many; J gene: TRBJ2-1; V gene: TRBV5-1; CDR3 protein: CASSLEGQGRNEQFF
clone size: NA; J gene: TRBJ2-7; V gene: TRBV27; CDR3 protein: CASSLSLNRVTSVYF
clone size: few; J gene: TRBJ2-7; V gene: TRBV18; CDR3 protein: CASSLRTVRDYEQYF
clone size: few; J gene: TRBJ2-7; V gene: TRBV7-9; CDR3 protein: CASSSTGGMDEQYF
clone size: NA; J gene: TRBJ2-2; V gene: TRBV5-1; CDR3 protein: CASSLAVATPANTGELFF
clone size: few; J gene: TRBJ2-1; V gene: TRBV20-1; CDR3 protein: CSARGRPGLAGASSYNEQFF
clone size: NA; J gene: TRBJ2-1; V gene: TRBV5-1; CDR3 protein: CASSLGEERGLQQFF
clone size: few; J gene: TRBJ2-3; V gene: TRBV13; CDR3 protein: CASSLESGKGTDTQYF
clone size: many; J gene: TRBJ1-2; V gene: TRBV7-3; CDR3 protein: CASSLGPGGIYGYTF
clone size: NA; J gene: TRBJ2-1; V gene: TRBV7-3; CDR3 protein: CASGVLAPQYRYNEQFF
clone size: NA; J gene: TRBJ1-2; V gene: TRBV10-3; CDR3 protein: CAISLSQFDGYTF
clone size: few; J gene: TRBJ2-7; V gene: TRBV27; CDR3 protein: CASSPLTSGTDEQYF
clone size: once; J gene: TRBJ2-1; V gene: TRBV4-1; CDR3 protein: CASSQAPRELAGVYEQFF
clone size: NA; J gene: TRBJ2-7; V gene: TRBV10-3; CDR3 protein: CAISESGELSYEQYF
clone size: few; J gene: TRBJ2-7; V gene: TRBV4-1; CDR3 protein: CASSQILAVSIPYEQYF
clone size: NA; J gene: TRBJ2-7; V gene: TRBV29-1; CDR3 protein: CSEPGLADLSYEQYF
clone size: NA; J gene: TRBJ1-6; V gene: TRBV27; CDR3 protein: CASSYYGQVNSPLHF
clone size: once; J gene: TRBJ2-6; V gene: TRBV11-1; CDR3 protein: CASSLATQAEPYSGANVLTF
clone size: NA; J gene: TRBJ2-4; V gene: TRBV10-3; CDR3 protein: CAIGENAGLANIQYF
clone size: NA; J gene: TRBJ1-1; V gene: TRBV18; CDR3 protein: CASTPQGANTEAFF
clone size: few; J gene: TRBJ2-7; V gene: TRBV19; CDR3 protein: CASSPQGTLYEQYF
clone size: few; J gene: TRBJ1-1; V gene: TRBV29-1; CDR3 protein: CSVEEGGIYTEAFF
clone size: few; J gene: TRBJ1-2; V gene: TRBV12-3/TRBV12-4; CDR3 protein: CASSDPRTGRYGYTF